The clone carrying this T cell receptor beta chain has just a few counts. Germline V gives CDR1 SEHNR, CDR2 FQNEAQ (reference sequence). This CDR3 is built from 14 residues. With V trimmed by 3 bases and J by 3 bases, 4 bases remained unmatched. This sample is part of a study of cytomegalovirus exposure and HLA in healthy donors. Both 60 Vbeta primers and 13 Jbeta primers went into the PCR. Sequencing used immunoSEQ multiplex PCR; TCRdb keeps in-frame clones, though not all of them. The repertoire holds approximately 140,000 clones, roughly 84% seen once, with under 3.5% in the top ten. The sample taken for sequencing was PBMCs. The sequence derives from a man in his forties or fifties in good health and CMV-seronegative. V usage is TRBV7-9 and J usage is TRBJ1-1; 7 bases line up with TRBD1. CDR3: CASSFQGGYTEAFF. The CDR3 bases are TGTGCCAGCAGCTTTCAAGGGGGCTACACTGAAGCTTTCTTT.